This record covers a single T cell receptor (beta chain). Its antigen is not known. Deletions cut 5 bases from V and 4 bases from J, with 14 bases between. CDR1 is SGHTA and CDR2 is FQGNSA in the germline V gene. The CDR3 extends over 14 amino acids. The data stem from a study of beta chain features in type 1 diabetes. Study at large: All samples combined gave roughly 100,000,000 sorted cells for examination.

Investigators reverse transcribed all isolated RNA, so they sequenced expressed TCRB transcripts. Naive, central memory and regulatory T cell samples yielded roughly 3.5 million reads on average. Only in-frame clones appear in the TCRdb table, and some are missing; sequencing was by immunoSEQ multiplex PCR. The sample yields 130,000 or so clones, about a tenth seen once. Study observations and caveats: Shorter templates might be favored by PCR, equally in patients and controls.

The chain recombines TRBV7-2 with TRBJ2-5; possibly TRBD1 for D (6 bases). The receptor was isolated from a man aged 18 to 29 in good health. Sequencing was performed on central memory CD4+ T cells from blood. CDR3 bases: TGTGCCAGCAGCCGTTGGACAGCAGGAGAGACCCAGTACTTC. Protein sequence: CASSRWTAGETQYF.